A single sample gave rise to the 10 T cell receptor beta chains below, sequenced in a study of PD-1 blockade in classical Hodgkin lymphoma. Only in-frame clones appear in the TCRdb table, and some are missing; sequencing was by immunoSEQ multiplex PCR. The data show 100,000 or so clones, around 89% seen once. Every one of the patients relapsed after autologous stem cell transplantation (brentuximab vedotin exposure was variable). The sequencing here drew on peripheral blood mononuclear cells (PBMCs), taken before the second cycle of nivolumab. The source is a human donor with classical Hodgkin lymphoma.

This chain links TRBV5-4 with TRBJ2-3, with a tentative D call TRBD2 (5 bases). CDR3 size: 14 residues. Germline V gene sequence: CDR1 SGHNT, CDR2 YYREEE (reference sequence). Between the trimmed V and J ends, which lost 2 bases and 0 bases, there was a span of 7 bases. CDR3 DNA: TGTGCCAGCAGCTTTCGGACTAGCACAGATACGCAGTATTTT. This codes for CASSFRTSTDTQYF.

The rearrangement joins TRBV30 to TRBJ2-7; D ambiguous. Germline-derived CDR1 and CDR2 are GTSNPN and SVGIG (reference sequence). This CDR3 is built from 13 residues. Deletions cut 1 base from V and 5 bases from J, with 12 bases between. This CDR3 reads CAWSESRIDEQYF. For the CDR3, the DNA is TGTGCCTGGAGTGAAAGTCGGATAGACGAGCAGTACTTC. The variable domain in full, with the rest retrieved from reference TRBV30 and TRBJ2-7, is SQTIHQWPATLVQPVGSPLSLECTVEGTSNPNLYWYRQAAGRGLQLLFYSVGIGQISSEVPQNLSASRPQDRQFILSSKKLLLSDSGFYLCAWSESRIDEQYFGPGTRLTVT.

DNA for the CDR3: TGTGCCAGCAGTGAAGGCTGGTCGGGGGAGACCCAGTACTTC. This translates into CASSEGWSGETQYF. V and J are TRBV6-1 and TRBJ2-5, with a weak D call TRBD2 (5 bases). The CDR3 extends over 14 amino acids. The V end lost 1 base, the J end lost 5 bases, and 11 bases lay between the germline ends. Germline loops: CDR1 MNHNS, CDR2 SASEGT.

The count of this clone is one. V is TRBV19 and J is TRBJ2-6; D remains ambiguous. The germline gives CDR1 LNHDA, CDR2 SQIVND (reference sequence). The length of the CDR3 is 16 residues. The germline V and J ends were trimmed by 3 bases and 8 bases, with 17 bases remaining between them. CDR3 DNA sequence: TGTGCCAGTAGTATTGGCCGGCCGCGCGGATCCAACGTCCTGACTTTC. It encodes CASSIGRPRGSNVLTF.

This clone appeared a single time. The chain uses TRBV18 and TRBJ1-2, with 7 bases lining up with TRBD1. CDR1 is KGHSH and CDR2 is LQKENI in the germline V gene. This CDR3 comprises 14 residues. Trimming removed 1 base from V and 5 bases from J; junction bases left unmatched: 4. The CDR3 reads CASSPQGARYGYTF. DNA of the CDR3: TGTGCCAGCTCACCACAGGGGGCGCGGTATGGCTACACCTTC.

The chain joins TRBV10-1 to TRBJ1-1; D not certain. The CDR3 covers 14 residues. Germline CDR1 WNHNN, CDR2 SYGVQD (reference sequence). Trimming cost V 4 bases and J 7 bases, with 16 bases left between them. This CDR3 reads CASSAGRLGGEAFF. DNA for the CDR3: TGCGCCAGCAGTGCTGGCAGACTAGGTGGTGAAGCTTTCTTT.

V gene TRBV11-3 combines with J gene TRBJ1-2; 7 bases align to TRBD1. V lost 5 bases to trimming and J lost 4 bases; unmatched junction nucleotides: 7. In germline, CDR1 is SGHNT, CDR2 YENEEA. The CDR3 has 14 amino acids. CDR3 loop: CASSPQGQPYGYTF. The CDR3 DNA follows: TGTGCCAGCAGCCCCCAGGGACAGCCCTATGGCTACACCTTC.

The V gene is TRBV19, the J gene TRBJ1-2, with 9 positions matching TRBD1. The germline V gene encodes CDR1 LNHDA and CDR2 SQIVND (reference sequence). The J segment lost 3 bases and the V segment lost 11 bases, leaving 7 bases of the junction unmatched. The CDR3 loop spans 13 amino acids. CDR3 loop: CAARDRVHYGYTF. As DNA, the CDR3 is TGTGCCGCCCGGGACAGGGTGCACTATGGCTACACCTTC.

The chain joins TRBV5-1 to TRBJ2-5; D gene ambiguous. CDR1 SGHRS and CDR2 YFSETQ come from the germline V gene. The CDR3 is 17 amino acids. V was shortened by 0 bases and J by 4 bases, with 19 bases between the two germline ends. CDR3 coding DNA: TGCGCCAGCAGCTTGGCCTACAGTTCGGTTGGCGGAGAGACCCAGTACTTC. Residues: CASSLAYSSVGGETQYF.

The chain employs TRBV27 and TRBJ1-6; D gene unclear. With 4 bases removed from V and 0 bases from J, the gap between germline ends came to 10 bases. Germline V gene lookup returns CDR1 MNHEY and CDR2 SMNVEV (reference sequence). The CDR3 sequence is 16 residues long. The CDR3 here is CASSSRLSSYNSPLHF. The CDR3 DNA sequence: TGTGCCAGCAGTTCTCGTCTCAGCTCCTATAATTCACCCCTCCACTTT.